The 29 T cell receptor beta chains given below trace back to one sample, sequenced in a study of cytomegalovirus exposure and HLA in healthy donors (dated by TCRdb to about 2017). Libraries were prepared through the immunoSEQ multiplex PCR assay. For the multiplex PCR, a mixture combining 60 forward primers for TCR Vbeta segments and 13 reverse primers for TCR Jbeta segments was used. Entries here come from immuneACCESS through TCRdb and include only in-frame sequences with V and J called. Some clones fail to appear in such tables; in the studies checked, an unresolved V gene covers under half of the shortfall, and the cause of the remainder is unknown. The sample profile shows approximately 150,000 clones; 68% of them were found once. The leading ten clones occupy roughly 4.1% of the sample. The sequencing input was PBMCs. These receptor sequences come from a woman aged 18 to 35 in good health and CMV-seropositive.

The rearrangement uses TRBV14 and TRBJ2-3; TRBD1 is a possible D gene (6 bases). This CDR3 region has 16 residues. Germline CDR1 SGHDN, CDR2 FVKESK. Trimming shortened V by 3 bases and J by 4 bases, and 17 bases separated the two germline ends. This CDR3 is CASSHYTGTWADTQYF. The CDR3 DNA reads as TGTGCCAGCAGCCACTATACAGGGACATGGGCAGATACGCAGTATTTT. The full variable domain, with the rest looked up from reference TRBV14 and TRBJ2-3, is EAGVTQFPSHSVIEKGQTVTLRCDPISGHDNLYWYRRVMGKEIKFLLHFVKESKQDESGMPNNRFLAERTGGTYSTLKVQPAELEDSGVYFCASSHYTGTWADTQYFGPGTRLTVL.

The chain employs TRBV2 and TRBJ1-2, with 7 bases matching TRBD1. The germline V gene has CDR1 SNHLY and CDR2 FYNNEI. This CDR3 is built from 13 residues. The V and J ends lost 4 bases and 6 bases, in that order; junction bases with no gene match: 5. The CDR3 protein is CASSVGQFNGYTF. The CDR3 nucleotides are TGTGCCAGCAGTGTGGGACAGTTCAATGGCTACACCTTC. The variable domain in full, completed from reference TRBV2 and TRBJ1-2, reads EPEVTQTPSHQVTQMGQEVILRCVPISNHLYFYWYRQILGQKVEFLVSFYNNEISEKSEIFDDQFSVERPDGSNFTLKIRSTKLEDSAMYFCASSVGQFNGYTFGSGTRLTVV.

CDR3 loop: CASSSGQETQYF. Written as DNA, the CDR3 is TGTGCCAGCAGCTCAGGTCAAGAGACCCAGTACTTC. The J gene is TRBJ2-5, the V gene TRBV7-9; D is undetermined. The CDR3 totals 12 residues. The ends were cut back, 4 bases at V and 2 bases at J, with 5 bases in the middle. Looked up from germline, CDR1 is SEHNR and CDR2 is FQNEAQ (reference sequence).

This chain links TRBV4-2 with TRBJ2-5, with 11 bases fitting TRBD2. Germline V gene sequence: CDR1 LGHNA, CDR2 YNFKEQ. The CDR3 spans 17 residues. V lost 4 bases to trimming and J lost 5 bases; unmatched junction nucleotides: 12. The CDR3 DNA reads as TGTGCCAGCAGCCCGACCCCCTTTAGCGGGGGGGCGGAGACCCAGTACTTC. Protein: CASSPTPFSGGAETQYF.

About this clone itself: This specimen includes other DNA sequences encoding the same CDR3. The chain carries TRBV5-1 and TRBJ2-1; TRBD2 matches at 9 bases. The trim removed 1 base at V and 4 bases at J, leaving 0 bases unmatched. The length of the CDR3 is 14 residues. Germline lookup yields CDR1 SGHRS and CDR2 YFSETQ. The CDR3 nucleotides read TGCGCCAGCAGCTTGAGCGGGGGGTACAATGAGCAGTTCTTC. It codes for CASSLSGGYNEQFF. Drawing the rest from reference TRBV5-1 and TRBJ2-1, the complete variable domain is KAGVTQTPRYLIKTRGQQVTLSCSPISGHRSVSWYQQTPGQGLQFLFEYFSETQRNKGNFPGRFSGRQFSNSRSEMNVSTLELGDSALYLCASSLSGGYNEQFFGPGTRLTVL.

The J gene is TRBJ2-5, the V gene TRBV6-1, with a weak D call TRBD1 (5 bases). This CDR3 has 15 residues. With 8 bases removed from V and 5 bases from J, the gap between germline ends came to 21 bases. CDR1 is MNHNS and CDR2 is SASEGT in the germline V gene. This CDR3 is CASHRQGSVVETQYF. Written as DNA, the CDR3 is TGTGCCAGCCACCGGCAGGGCTCAGTTGTGGAGACCCAGTACTTC.

The DNA for the CDR3 is TGTGCCAGCAGCCCGACAGGGTTCCACGAGCAGTACTTC. Protein: CASSPTGFHEQYF. The chain recombines TRBV7-9 with TRBJ2-5; 7 positions agree with TRBD1. The J call may be incorrect, as the DNA end agrees better with TRBJ2-7. The CDR3 is 13 amino acids. Germline lookup yields CDR1 SEHNR and CDR2 FQNEAQ (reference sequence).

The chain carries TRBV23-1 and TRBJ1-5; D is possibly TRBD1 (6 bases). TRBV23-1 is assigned to the ORF class and has an uncertain function. Trimming pared 11 bases from V and 7 bases from J, leaving 24 bases between. The CDR3 extends over 15 amino acids. The CDR3 DNA reads TGCGCCCTACAATCGCGGGTGCGGGGGCGACAGCCCCAGCATTTT. Amino acid sequence: CALQSRVRGRQPQHF.

The V and J genes are TRBV21-1 and TRBJ2-1; the table gives TRBD2 as D, unverified against the DNA. TRBV21-1 is a known pseudogene. CDR3 length: 15 amino acids. DNA for the CDR3: TGTGCCAGCAGACCCCTAGAATCGGGCTACAATGAGCAGTTCTTC. This sequence encodes CASRPLESGYNEQFF.

The rearrangement joins TRBV5-6 to TRBJ2-3; D may be TRBD1 (5 bases). Per the germline V gene, CDR1 is SGHDT and CDR2 is YYEEEE. Trimming left V 0 bases short and J 2 bases short, with 10 bases between. The CDR3 is 15 residues long. The CDR3: CASSLEGYTTDTQYF. As DNA, the CDR3 is TGTGCCAGCAGCTTGGAGGGGTACACCACAGATACGCAGTATTTT.

V and J are TRBV5-6 and TRBJ2-3; 8 bases line up with TRBD2. Trimming cost V 4 bases and J 4 bases; bases outside gene matches: 5. Germline V lookup: CDR1 SGHDT, CDR2 YYEEEE. The CDR3 is 14 residues long. For the CDR3, the DNA is TGTGCCAGCAGCATGGGGACTAGTCCAGATACGCAGTATTTT. Its protein is CASSMGTSPDTQYF. The whole variable domain, filled in from reference TRBV5-6 and TRBJ2-3, reads DAGVTQSPTHLIKTRGQQVTLRCSPKSGHDTVSWYQQALGQGPQFIFQYYEEEERQRGNFPDRFSGHQFPNYSSELNVNALLLGDSALYLCASSMGTSPDTQYFGPGTRLTVL.

This chain links TRBV5-1 with TRBJ2-1, with 9 nucleotides matching TRBD2. The V and J ends lost 0 bases and 0 bases, in that order; junction bases with no gene match: 1. The CDR3 has 16 residues. CDR1 SGHRS and CDR2 YFSETQ come from the germline V gene. CDR3 nucleotides: TGCGCCAGCAGCTTGGTAGCGGGGGTCTCCTACAATGAGCAGTTCTTC. It encodes CASSLVAGVSYNEQFF.

The chain links TRBV19 to TRBJ2-1; D may be TRBD1 (6 bases). The germline V and J ends were trimmed by 5 bases and 4 bases, with 12 bases remaining between them. Germline values: CDR1 LNHDA, CDR2 SQIVND (reference sequence). This CDR3 region has 14 residues. The CDR3 DNA is TGTGCCAGTAGTGAGAGGACAGCATACAATGAGCAGTTCTTC. It encodes CASSERTAYNEQFF.

V and J are TRBV19 and TRBJ2-5; possibly TRBD1 for D (8 bases). The ends were cut back, 4 bases at V and 4 bases at J, with 13 bases in the middle. This CDR3 has 14 residues. Germline V lookup: CDR1 LNHDA, CDR2 SQIVND (reference sequence). CDR3 residues: CASSNRGGTETQYF. CDR3 sequence (DNA): TGTGCCAGTAGTAACAGGGGGGGGACAGAGACCCAGTACTTC.

This chain joins TRBV27 and TRBJ2-1; tentatively, D is TRBD2 (6 bases). This CDR3 spans 17 amino acids. The V end lost 5 bases, the J end lost 6 bases, and 23 bases lay between the germline ends. The germline CDR1 and CDR2 sequences are MNHEY and SMNVEV (reference sequence). CDR3 protein: CASSPRTTRVGPNEQFF. Written as DNA, the CDR3 is TGTGCCAGCAGTCCCCGGACTACTAGGGTTGGTCCCAATGAGCAGTTCTTC.

The chain uses TRBV9 and TRBJ1-2, with a possible D match to TRBD1 (6 bases). Germline-derived CDR1 and CDR2 are SGDLS and YYNGEE. The ends were cut back, 3 bases at V and 4 bases at J, with 19 bases in the middle. This CDR3 is 16 amino acids long. The CDR3 sequence: CASSAGTRAALYGYTF. The CDR3 region has the DNA TGTGCCAGCAGCGCCGGGACACGCGCTGCCCTCTATGGCTACACCTTC.

This clone has only one observation. V usage is TRBV4-2 and J usage is TRBJ1-5, with 10 bases identical to TRBD1. V was clipped by 3 bases and J by 6 bases; unmatched bases: 5. Germline V gene data show CDR1 as LGHNA and CDR2 as YNFKEQ. CDR3 length: 15 amino acids. The CDR3 DNA reads TGTGCCAGCAGCCACCCCGGGACAGGGGTTCAGCCCCAGCATTTT. This codes for CASSHPGTGVQPQHF.

The V gene is TRBV28, the J gene TRBJ1-1; D gene ambiguous. From germline, CDR1 is MDHEN and CDR2 SYDVKM. The ends were cut back, 4 bases at V and 4 bases at J, with 10 bases in the middle. This CDR3 contains 13 residues. The CDR3 protein is CASSSGFGTEAFF. The CDR3 nucleotides read TGTGCCAGCAGTTCGGGGTTTGGCACTGAAGCTTTCTTT.

The chain carries TRBV7-9 and TRBJ1-1; D not certain. Trimming took off 5 bases at V and 0 bases at J, with 16 bases between the two ends. The CDR3 is made up of 16 amino acids. Germline assignment: CDR1 SEHNR and CDR2 FQNEAQ (reference sequence). The CDR3 loop reads CASSNTLQAMNTEAFF. In DNA, the CDR3 is TGTGCCAGCAGCAACACCCTTCAGGCGATGAACACTGAAGCTTTCTTT.

This chain uses TRBV11-1 with TRBJ2-5; D ambiguous. Germline V gene lookup returns CDR1 SGHAT and CDR2 FQDESV (reference sequence). The CDR3 is made up of 12 amino acids. The ends were cut back, 1 base at V and 4 bases at J, with 4 bases in the middle. CDR3 in DNA: TGTGCCAGCAGCTTAGTCGTAGAGACCCAGTACTTC. As protein: CASSLVVETQYF. Filled out from reference TRBV11-1 and TRBJ2-5, the complete variable domain reads EAEVAQSPRYKITEKSQAVAFWCDPISGHATLYWYRQILGQGPELLVQFQDESVVDDSQLPKDRFSAERLKGVDSTLKIQPAELGDSAMYLCASSLVVETQYFGPGTRLLVL.

The genes are TRBV18 and TRBJ2-7; D perhaps matches TRBD2 (5 bases). V gave up 4 bases and J gave up 7 bases, with 20 bases separating them. Germline V gene lookup returns CDR1 KGHSH and CDR2 LQKENI. CDR3 size: 15 residues. The CDR3 protein is CASSLLEGEAAEQYF. The CDR3 nucleotides are TGTGCCAGCTCACTTCTAGAGGGCGAAGCGGCAGAGCAGTACTTC.

This clone has a handful of counts. CDR3 loop: CASSLWPRGRYEQYF. The DNA of the CDR3 is TGTGCCAGCAGCTTATGGCCCAGGGGCCGATACGAGCAGTACTTC. The chain uses TRBV11-2 and TRBJ2-7, with TRBD1 as a possible D gene (6 bases). The CDR3 length is 15 residues. Trimming took 2 bases from V and 4 from J, leaving 15 bases between them. Germline assignment: CDR1 SGHAT and CDR2 FQNNGV.

This sequence joins TRBV11-2 and TRBJ1-2; D is possibly TRBD1 (5 bases). Per the germline V gene, CDR1 is SGHAT and CDR2 is FQNNGV. V dropped 1 base and J dropped 6 bases, with 15 bases sitting between them. This CDR3 comprises 15 residues. CDR3 residues: CASSLVQGVLDGYTF. CDR3 nucleotides: TGTGCCAGCAGCTTAGTGCAGGGTGTTTTAGATGGCTACACCTTC.

A few counts support this clone. This rearrangement joins TRBV7-2 to TRBJ2-7; D might be TRBD2 (5 bases). This CDR3 comprises 16 residues. V lost 5 bases and J lost 6, with 23 bases in between. Germline loops: CDR1 SGHTA, CDR2 FQGNSA. CDR3 nucleotide sequence: TGTGCCAGCAGCAGGACCCTAGGGAAGATGGGGAGCGAGCAGTACTTC. It codes for CASSRTLGKMGSEQYF.

The chain recombines TRBV4-3 with TRBJ1-4, with 11 nucleotides matching TRBD1. This CDR3 contains 17 residues. Germline V lookup: CDR1 LGHNA, CDR2 YSLEER. After removal of 0 bases from V and 9 bases from J, the junction contained 9 bases not matched to a gene. The CDR3 bases are TGCGCCAGCAGCCAAGAGGGTACGGGACAGGGGGGCCAAAAACTGTTTTTT. Protein product: CASSQEGTGQGGQKLFF.

This chain connects TRBV7-3 to TRBJ1-2; perhaps TRBD1 as D (5 bases). This CDR3 contains 14 residues. In germline, CDR1 is SGHTA, CDR2 FQGTGA. Trimming removed 3 bases from V and 4 bases from J, with 12 bases in between. CDR3 coding DNA: TGTGCCAGCAGCTTTGACAGAGTATCCTATGGCTACACCTTC. Translation gives CASSFDRVSYGYTF.

This chain joins TRBV7-2 and TRBJ2-3, with 11 bases aligning to TRBD2. Trimming took 4 bases from V and 5 from J; bases not matched to a gene: 8. Germline-derived CDR1 and CDR2 are SGHTA and FQGNSA. The CDR3 contains 16 residues. In nucleotides, the CDR3 is TGTGCCAGCAGCTCAACAATAGCGGGGGGGCAAGATACGCAGTATTTT. Translating it yields CASSSTIAGGQDTQYF.

The rearrangement joins TRBV5-1 to TRBJ2-3, with 7 positions matching TRBD1. CDR3 length equals 14 residues. V dropped 2 bases and J dropped 3; count of bases not matched to a gene: 3. The V gene's germline CDR1 is SGHRS and CDR2 YFSETQ. CDR3 sequence: CASSLGGFTDTQYF. The DNA for the CDR3 is TGCGCCAGCAGCTTAGGGGGCTTTACAGATACGCAGTATTTT. Variable domain in full (rest from reference TRBV5-1 and TRBJ2-3): KAGVTQTPRYLIKTRGQQVTLSCSPISGHRSVSWYQQTPGQGLQFLFEYFSETQRNKGNFPGRFSGRQFSNSRSEMNVSTLELGDSALYLCASSLGGFTDTQYFGPGTRLTVL.

The rearrangement links TRBV5-6 to TRBJ2-3; D not certain. This CDR3 has 14 amino acids. CDR1 SGHDT and CDR2 YYEEEE come from the germline V gene. V lost 5 bases and J lost 4, with 14 bases in between. In DNA form, the CDR3 reads TGTGCCAGCAGTTCCGTCTCGCTAGCAGATACGCAGTATTTT. Its translation: CASSSVSLADTQYF.